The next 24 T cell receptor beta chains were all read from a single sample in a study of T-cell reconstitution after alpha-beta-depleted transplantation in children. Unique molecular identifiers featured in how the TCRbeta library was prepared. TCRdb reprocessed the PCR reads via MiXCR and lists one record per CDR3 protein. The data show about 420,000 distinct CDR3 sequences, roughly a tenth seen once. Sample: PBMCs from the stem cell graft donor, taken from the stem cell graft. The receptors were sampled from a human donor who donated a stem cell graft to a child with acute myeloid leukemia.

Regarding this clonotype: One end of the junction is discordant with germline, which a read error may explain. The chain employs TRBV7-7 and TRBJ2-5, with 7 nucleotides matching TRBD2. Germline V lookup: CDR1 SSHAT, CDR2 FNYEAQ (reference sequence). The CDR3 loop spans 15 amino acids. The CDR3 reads CASSFRLAPPETQYF. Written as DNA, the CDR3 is TGTGCTAGCAGCTTTAGACTAGCTCCTCCCGAGACCCAGTACTTC. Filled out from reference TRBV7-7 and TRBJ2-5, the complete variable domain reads GAGVSQSPRYKVTKRGQDVTLRCDPISSHATLYWYQQALGQGPEFLTYFNYEAQPDKSGLPSDRFSAERPEGSISTLTIQRTEQRDSAMYRCASSFRLAPPETQYFGPGTRLLVL.

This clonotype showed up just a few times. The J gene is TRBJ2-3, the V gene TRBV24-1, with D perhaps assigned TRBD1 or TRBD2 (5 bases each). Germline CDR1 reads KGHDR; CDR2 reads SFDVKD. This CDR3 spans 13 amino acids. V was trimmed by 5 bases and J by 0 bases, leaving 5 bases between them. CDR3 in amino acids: CATSGGSTDTQYF. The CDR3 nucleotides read TGTGCCACCAGTGGGGGGAGCACAGATACGCAGTATTTT.

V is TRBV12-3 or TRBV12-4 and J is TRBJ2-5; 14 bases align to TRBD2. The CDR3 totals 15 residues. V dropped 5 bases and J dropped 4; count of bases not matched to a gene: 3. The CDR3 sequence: CASSVGLAGVETQYF. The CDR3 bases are TGTGCCAGCAGTGTGGGACTAGCGGGGGTAGAGACCCAGTACTTC.

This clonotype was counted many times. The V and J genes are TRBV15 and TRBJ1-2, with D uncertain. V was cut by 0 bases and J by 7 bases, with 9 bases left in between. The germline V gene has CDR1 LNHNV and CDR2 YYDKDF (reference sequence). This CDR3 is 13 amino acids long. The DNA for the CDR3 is TGTGCCACCAGCAGAGAGGGCGCGGGTGGCTACACCTTC. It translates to CATSREGAGGYTF.

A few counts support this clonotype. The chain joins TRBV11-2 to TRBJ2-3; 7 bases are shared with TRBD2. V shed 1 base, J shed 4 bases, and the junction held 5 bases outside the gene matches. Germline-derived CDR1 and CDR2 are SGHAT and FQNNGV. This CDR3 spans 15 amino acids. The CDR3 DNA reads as TGTGCCAGCAGCTTAGCGGGAGGATGGGCAGATACGCAGTATTTT. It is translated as CASSLAGGWADTQYF.

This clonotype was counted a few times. The CDR3: CASRPGDRTDTQYF. For the CDR3, the DNA is TGTGCCAGCAGACCAGGGGATCGCACAGATACGCAGTATTTT. The chain has TRBV7-2 and TRBJ2-3; the D gene is possibly TRBD1 (6 bases). The CDR3 length is 14 residues. With 6 bases removed from V and 1 base from J, the gap between germline ends came to 11 bases. CDR1 is SGHTA and CDR2 is FQGNSA in the germline V gene. The entire variable domain, with the rest obtained from reference TRBV7-2 and TRBJ2-3, is as follows: GAGVSQSPSNKVTEKGKDVELRCDPISGHTALYWYRQSLGQGLEFLIYFQGNSAPDKSGLPSDRFSAERTGGSVSTLTIQRTQQEDSAVYLCASRPGDRTDTQYFGPGTRLTVL.

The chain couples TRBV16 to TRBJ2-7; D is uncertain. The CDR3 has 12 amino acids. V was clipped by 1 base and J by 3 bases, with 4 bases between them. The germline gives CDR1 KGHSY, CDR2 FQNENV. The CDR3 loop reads CASSQLNYEQYV. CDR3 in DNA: TGTGCCAGCAGCCAATTGAACTACGAGCAGTACGTC.

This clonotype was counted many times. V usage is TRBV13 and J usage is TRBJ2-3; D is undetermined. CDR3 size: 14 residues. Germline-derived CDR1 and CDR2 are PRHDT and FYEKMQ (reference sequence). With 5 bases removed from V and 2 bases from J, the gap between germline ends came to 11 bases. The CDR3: CASSMAHYTDTQYF. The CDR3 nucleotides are TGTGCCAGCAGCATGGCTCATTACACAGATACGCAGTATTTT.

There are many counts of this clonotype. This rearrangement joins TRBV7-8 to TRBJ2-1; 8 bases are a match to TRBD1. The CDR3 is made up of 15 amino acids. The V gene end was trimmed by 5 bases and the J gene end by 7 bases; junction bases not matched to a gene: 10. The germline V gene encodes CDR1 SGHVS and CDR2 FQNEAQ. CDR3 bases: TGTGCCAGCAGCAGAACCGGGACAGGATGGAATGAGCAGTTCTTC. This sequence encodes CASSRTGTGWNEQFF.

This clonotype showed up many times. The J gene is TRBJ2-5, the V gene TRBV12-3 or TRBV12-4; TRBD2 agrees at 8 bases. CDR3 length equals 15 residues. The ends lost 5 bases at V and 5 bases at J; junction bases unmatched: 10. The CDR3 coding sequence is TGTGCCAGCAGTCGACGGGGGGGCTTTTTGGAGACCCAGTACTTC. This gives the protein CASSRRGGFLETQYF.

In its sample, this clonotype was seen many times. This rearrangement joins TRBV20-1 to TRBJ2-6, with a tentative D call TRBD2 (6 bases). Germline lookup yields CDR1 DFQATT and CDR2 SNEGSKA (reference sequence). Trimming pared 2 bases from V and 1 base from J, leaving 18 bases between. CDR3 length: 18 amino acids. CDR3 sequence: CSARSGVHDLSGANVLTF. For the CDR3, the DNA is TGCAGTGCTAGATCGGGAGTCCATGACTTATCTGGGGCCAACGTCCTGACTTTC.

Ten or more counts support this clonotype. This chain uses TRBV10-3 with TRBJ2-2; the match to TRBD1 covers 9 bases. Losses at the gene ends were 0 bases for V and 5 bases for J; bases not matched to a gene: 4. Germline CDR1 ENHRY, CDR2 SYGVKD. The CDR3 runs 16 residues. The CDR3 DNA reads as TGTGCCATCAGTGAGTCCGGGACAGGGAGGACCGGGGAGCTGTTTTTT. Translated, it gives CAISESGTGRTGELFF.

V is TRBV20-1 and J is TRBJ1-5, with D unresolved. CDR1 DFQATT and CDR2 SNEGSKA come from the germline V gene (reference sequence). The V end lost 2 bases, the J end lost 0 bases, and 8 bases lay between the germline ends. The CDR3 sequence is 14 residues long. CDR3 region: CSARRPASNQPQHF. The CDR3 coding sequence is TGCAGTGCTAGAAGGCCCGCTAGCAATCAGCCCCAGCATTTT.

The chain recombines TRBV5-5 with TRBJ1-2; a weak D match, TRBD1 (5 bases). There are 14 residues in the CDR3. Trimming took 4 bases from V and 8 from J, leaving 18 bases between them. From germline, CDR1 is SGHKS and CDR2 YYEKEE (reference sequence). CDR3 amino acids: CASSVVDGAGGYTF. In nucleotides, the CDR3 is TGTGCCAGCAGCGTGGTCGACGGGGCGGGGGGCTACACCTTC. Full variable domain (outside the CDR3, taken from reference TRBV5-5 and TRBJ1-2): DAGVTQSPTHLIKTRGQQVTLRCSPISGHKSVSWYQQVLGQGPQFIFQYYEKEERGRGNFPDRFSARQFPNYSSELNVNALLLGDSALYLCASSVVDGAGGYTFGSGTRLTVV.

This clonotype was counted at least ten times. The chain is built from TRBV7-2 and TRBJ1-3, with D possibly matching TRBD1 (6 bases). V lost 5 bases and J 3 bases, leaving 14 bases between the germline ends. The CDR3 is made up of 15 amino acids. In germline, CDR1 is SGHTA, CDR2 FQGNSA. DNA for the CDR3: TGTGCCAGCAGCCCGAGCAGGGGACGTGGAAACACCATATATTTT. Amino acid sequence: CASSPSRGRGNTIYF.

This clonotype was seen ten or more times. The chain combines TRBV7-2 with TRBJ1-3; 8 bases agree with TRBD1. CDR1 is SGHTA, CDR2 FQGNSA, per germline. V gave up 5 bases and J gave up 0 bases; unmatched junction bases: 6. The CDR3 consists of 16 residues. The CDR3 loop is CASSPQGAPSGNTIYF. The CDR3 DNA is TGTGCCAGCAGCCCTCAGGGGGCTCCCTCTGGAAACACCATATATTTT.

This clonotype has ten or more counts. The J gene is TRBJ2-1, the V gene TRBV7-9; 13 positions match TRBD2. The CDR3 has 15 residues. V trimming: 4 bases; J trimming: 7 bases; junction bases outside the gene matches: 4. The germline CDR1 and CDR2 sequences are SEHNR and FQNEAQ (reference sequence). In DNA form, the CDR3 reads TGTGCCAGCAGCTCCCCGGGACTAGCGGGGAATGAGCAGTTCTTC. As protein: CASSSPGLAGNEQFF.

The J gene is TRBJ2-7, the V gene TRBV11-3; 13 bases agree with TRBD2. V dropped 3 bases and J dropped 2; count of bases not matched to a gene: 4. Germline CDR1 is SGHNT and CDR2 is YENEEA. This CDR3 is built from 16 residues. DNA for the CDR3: TGTGCCAGCAGCTTCGGACTAGCGGGAGTTGCCTACGAGCAGTACTTC. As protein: CASSFGLAGVAYEQYF.

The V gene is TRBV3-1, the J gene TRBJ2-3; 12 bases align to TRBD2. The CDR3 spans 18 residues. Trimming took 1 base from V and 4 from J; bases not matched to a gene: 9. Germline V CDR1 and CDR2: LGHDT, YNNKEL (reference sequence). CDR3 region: CASSQGLSSGGAADTQYF. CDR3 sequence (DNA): TGTGCCAGCAGCCAAGGTCTGTCTAGCGGGGGGGCGGCAGATACGCAGTATTTT.

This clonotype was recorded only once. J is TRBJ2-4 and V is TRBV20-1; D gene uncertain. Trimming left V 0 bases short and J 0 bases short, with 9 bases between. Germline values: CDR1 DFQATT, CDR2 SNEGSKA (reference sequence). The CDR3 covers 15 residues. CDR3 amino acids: CSARESRLAKNIQYF. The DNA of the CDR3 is TGCAGTGCTAGAGAGAGTAGGCTAGCCAAAAACATTCAGTACTTC.

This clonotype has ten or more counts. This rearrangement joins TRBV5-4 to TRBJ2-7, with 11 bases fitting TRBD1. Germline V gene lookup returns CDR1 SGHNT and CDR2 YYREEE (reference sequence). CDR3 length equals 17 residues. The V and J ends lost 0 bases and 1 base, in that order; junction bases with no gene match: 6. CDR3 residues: CASSLDLGQGVSYEQYF. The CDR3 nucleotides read TGTGCCAGCAGCTTGGACCTGGGACAGGGGGTTTCCTACGAGCAGTACTTC. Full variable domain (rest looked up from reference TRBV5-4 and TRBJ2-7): ETGVTQSPTHLIKTRGQQVTLRCSSQSGHNTVSWYQQALGQGPQFIFQYYREEENGRGNFPPRFSGLQFPNYSSELNVNALELDDSALYLCASSLDLGQGVSYEQYFGPGTRLTVT.

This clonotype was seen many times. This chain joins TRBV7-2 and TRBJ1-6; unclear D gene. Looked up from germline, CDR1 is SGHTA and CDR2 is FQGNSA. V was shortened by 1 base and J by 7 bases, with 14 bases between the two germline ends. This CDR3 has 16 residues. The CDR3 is CASSLVRVVNNSPLHF. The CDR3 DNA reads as TGTGCCAGCAGCTTAGTTAGGGTTGTAAACAATTCACCCCTCCACTTT.

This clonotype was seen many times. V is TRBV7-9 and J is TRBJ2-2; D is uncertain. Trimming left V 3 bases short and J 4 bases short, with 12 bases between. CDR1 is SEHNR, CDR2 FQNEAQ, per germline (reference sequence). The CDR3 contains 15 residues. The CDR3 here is CASSFGHPSTGELFF. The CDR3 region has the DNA TGTGCCAGCAGCTTCGGCCACCCGTCCACCGGGGAGCTGTTTTTT.

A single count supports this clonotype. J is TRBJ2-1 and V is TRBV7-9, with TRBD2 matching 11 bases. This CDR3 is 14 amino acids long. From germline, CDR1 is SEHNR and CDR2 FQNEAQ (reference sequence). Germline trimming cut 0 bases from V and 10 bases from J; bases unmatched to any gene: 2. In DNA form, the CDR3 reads TGTGCCAGCAGCTTAGCCCTAGCGGGAGGCGAGCAGTTCTTC. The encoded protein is CASSLALAGGEQFF.